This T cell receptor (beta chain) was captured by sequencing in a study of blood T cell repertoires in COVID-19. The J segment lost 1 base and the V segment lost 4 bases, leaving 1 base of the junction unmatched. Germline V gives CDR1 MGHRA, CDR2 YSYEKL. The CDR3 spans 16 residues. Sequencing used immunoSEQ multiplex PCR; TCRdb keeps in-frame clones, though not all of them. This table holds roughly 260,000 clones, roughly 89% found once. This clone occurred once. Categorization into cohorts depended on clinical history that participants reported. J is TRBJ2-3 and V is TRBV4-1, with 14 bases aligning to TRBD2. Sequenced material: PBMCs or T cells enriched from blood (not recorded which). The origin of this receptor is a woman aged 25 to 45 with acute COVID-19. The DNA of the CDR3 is TGCGCCAGCAGCCCGGGACTAGCGGGGGGCACAGATACGCAGTATTTT. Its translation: CASSPGLAGGTDTQYF.